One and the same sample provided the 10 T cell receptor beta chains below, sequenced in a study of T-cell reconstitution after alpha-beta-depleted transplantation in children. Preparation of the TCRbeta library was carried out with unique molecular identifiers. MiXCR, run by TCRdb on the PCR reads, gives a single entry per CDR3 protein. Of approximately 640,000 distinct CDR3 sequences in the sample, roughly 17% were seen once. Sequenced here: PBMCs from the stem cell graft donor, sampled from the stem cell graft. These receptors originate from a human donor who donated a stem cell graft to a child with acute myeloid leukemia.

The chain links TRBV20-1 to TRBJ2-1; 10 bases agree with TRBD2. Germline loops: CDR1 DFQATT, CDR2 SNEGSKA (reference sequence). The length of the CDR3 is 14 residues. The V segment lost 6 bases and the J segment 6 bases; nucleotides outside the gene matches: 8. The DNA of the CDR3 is TGCAGTGCGCTCCAGCGGGGGGGCCTCAATGAGCAGTTCTTC. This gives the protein CSALQRGGLNEQFF.

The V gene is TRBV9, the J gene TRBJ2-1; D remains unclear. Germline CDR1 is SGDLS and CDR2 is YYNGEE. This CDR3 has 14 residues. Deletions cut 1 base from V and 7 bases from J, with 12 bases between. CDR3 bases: TGTGCCAGCAGCGTACGGCATTCGGGTAATGAGCAGTTCTTC. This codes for CASSVRHSGNEQFF.

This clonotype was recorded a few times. The chain's CDR3 is CASSLLAGATTSYEQYV. The CDR3 nucleotides are TGTGCCAGCAGCCTACTAGCGGGGGCAACTACGTCCTACGAGCAGTACGTC. V gene TRBV11-2 combines with J gene TRBJ2-7, with TRBD2 identical over 11 bases. Germline V CDR1 and CDR2: SGHAT, FQNNGV. V gave up 5 bases and J gave up 1 base; unmatched junction bases: 10. The CDR3 spans 17 residues.

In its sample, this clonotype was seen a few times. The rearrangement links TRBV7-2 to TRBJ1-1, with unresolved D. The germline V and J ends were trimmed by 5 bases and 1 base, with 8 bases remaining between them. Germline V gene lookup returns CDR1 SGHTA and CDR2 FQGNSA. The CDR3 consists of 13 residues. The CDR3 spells CASSPLRNTEAFF. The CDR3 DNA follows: TGTGCCAGCAGCCCATTGCGGAACACTGAAGCTTTCTTT.

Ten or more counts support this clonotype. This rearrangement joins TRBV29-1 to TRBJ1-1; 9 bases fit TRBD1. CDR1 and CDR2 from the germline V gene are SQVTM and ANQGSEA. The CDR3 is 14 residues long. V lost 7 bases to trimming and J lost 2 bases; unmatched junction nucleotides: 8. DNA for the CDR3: TGCAGCGGTTACAGGGGGCCCTTCAACACTGAAGCTTTCTTT. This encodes CSGYRGPFNTEAFF.

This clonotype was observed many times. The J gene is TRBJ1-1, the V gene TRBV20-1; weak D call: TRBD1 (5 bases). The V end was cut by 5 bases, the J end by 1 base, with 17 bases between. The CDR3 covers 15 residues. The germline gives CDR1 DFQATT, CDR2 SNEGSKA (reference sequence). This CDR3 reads CSAGLSGRENTEAFF. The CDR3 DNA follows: TGCAGTGCTGGCCTTTCGGGCAGGGAGAACACTGAAGCTTTCTTT.

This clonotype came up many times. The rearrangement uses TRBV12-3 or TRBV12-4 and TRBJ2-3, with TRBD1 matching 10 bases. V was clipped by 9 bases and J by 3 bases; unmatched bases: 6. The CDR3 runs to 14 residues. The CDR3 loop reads CASLRDRGTDTQYF. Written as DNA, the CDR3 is TGTGCCAGTCTCCGGGACAGGGGAACAGATACGCAGTATTTT.

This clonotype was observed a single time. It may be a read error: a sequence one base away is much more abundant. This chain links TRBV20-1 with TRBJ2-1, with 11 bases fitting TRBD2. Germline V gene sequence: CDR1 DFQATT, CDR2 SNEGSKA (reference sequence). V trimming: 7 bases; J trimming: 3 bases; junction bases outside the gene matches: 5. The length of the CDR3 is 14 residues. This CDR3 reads CSDLTSGSYNEQFF. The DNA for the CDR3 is TGCAGTGATTTAACTAGCGGGAGCTACAATGAGCAGTTCTTC.

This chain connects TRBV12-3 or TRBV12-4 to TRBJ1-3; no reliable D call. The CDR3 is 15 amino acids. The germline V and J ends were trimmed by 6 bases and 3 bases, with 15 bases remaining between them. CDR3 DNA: TGTGCCAGCAGCCCCCGGTGGTCGGGTGGAAACACCATATATTTT. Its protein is CASSPRWSGGNTIYF.

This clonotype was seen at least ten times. CDR3 in amino acids: CSVVIGGNEQFF. For the CDR3, the DNA is TGCAGCGTTGTAATCGGGGGTAATGAGCAGTTCTTC. J is TRBJ2-1 and V is TRBV29-1, with a tentative D call TRBD2 (6 bases). Trimming took off 4 bases at V and 7 bases at J, with 11 bases between the two ends. CDR3 length: 12 residues. CDR1 is SQVTM and CDR2 is ANQGSEA in the germline V gene.